Below, 5 T cell receptor beta chains from the same sample are listed, as sequenced in a study of radiotherapy plus CTLA-4 blockade in lung cancer. This table comes from immunoSEQ multiplex PCR, and its TCRdb copy is limited to in-frame clones, with some not included. The data hold tens of thousands of clones, with approximately 86% observed a single time. This specimen was peripheral blood, taken from a patient treated with radiotherapy plus ipilimumab. These receptor sequences come from a human donor with non-small cell lung cancer that progressed on radiotherapy plus ipilimumab.

The chain has TRBV9 and TRBJ2-7; 12 bases are shared with TRBD2. The CDR3 has 15 amino acids. The J segment lost 1 base and the V segment lost 4 bases, leaving 3 bases of the junction unmatched. Per germline, CDR1 SGDLS and CDR2 YYNGEE. In nucleotides, the CDR3 is TGTGCCAGCAGCCCAGGGACTAGCGGGTCCTACGAGCAGTACTTC. Encoded protein: CASSPGTSGSYEQYF.

This chain connects TRBV5-4 to TRBJ1-1, with 7 bases fitting TRBD1. The CDR3 has 16 amino acids. Germline V CDR1 and CDR2: SGHNT, YYREEE (reference sequence). V trimming: 6 bases; J trimming: 0 bases; junction bases outside the gene matches: 11. Here the CDR3 reads CASKSGGTVLNTEAFF. The CDR3 region has the DNA TGTGCCAGCAAATCGGGTGGGACAGTCCTGAACACTGAAGCTTTCTTT.

The J gene is TRBJ2-1, the V gene TRBV9; D could derive from TRBD1 or TRBD2 (5 bases each). The CDR3 is 17 residues long. Trimming left V 8 bases short and J 2 bases short, with 23 bases between. Germline V lookup: CDR1 SGDLS, CDR2 YYNGEE. CDR3 DNA: TGTGCCAGGGGGGAAGCGGCCGAGGAGCGGCCCTACAATGAGCAGTTCTTC. Translating gives CARGEAAEERPYNEQFF.

V is TRBV5-1 and J is TRBJ2-1; a possible D gene is TRBD2 (5 bases). The V gene's germline CDR1 is SGHRS and CDR2 YFSETQ. The CDR3 sequence is 17 residues long. V shed 1 base and J shed 3 bases, with 17 bases lying between them. The CDR3 protein is CASSLPTGSPDYNEQFF. In nucleotides, the CDR3 is TGCGCCAGCAGCTTGCCTACGGGGTCCCCCGACTACAATGAGCAGTTCTTC. Full variable domain (outside the CDR3, taken from reference TRBV5-1 and TRBJ2-1): KAGVTQTPRYLIKTRGQQVTLSCSPISGHRSVSWYQQTPGQGLQFLFEYFSETQRNKGNFPGRFSGRQFSNSRSEMNVSTLELGDSALYLCASSLPTGSPDYNEQFFGPGTRLTVL.

V usage is TRBV2 and J usage is TRBJ2-5; D is perhaps TRBD1 (6 bases). V was shortened by 7 bases and J by 5 bases, with 17 bases between the two germline ends. The CDR3 totals 14 residues. The germline CDR1 and CDR2 sequences are SNHLY and FYNNEI. The CDR3 coding sequence is TGTGCCAGCAAAAGCATTGGGCAGGGGGAGACCCAGTACTTC. Residues: CASKSIGQGETQYF.